This passage covers 30 T cell receptor beta chains from one sample sequenced in a study of CD4 T cells in relation to SARS-CoV-2 and coronaviruses listed by TCRdb under 2021. The library was built by means of the immunoSEQ multiplex PCR assay. TCRdb took this table from immuneACCESS and kept in-frame rearrangements with V and J called. Such tables lack part of the clones; where checked against another copy, unresolved V genes explain under half of the gap, and the rest is unexplained. For this sample the table gives 50,000 to 70,000 clones, of which 92% were detected only once. The ten largest clones take up roughly 0.39% of the sample. The sample comprised naive CD4+ T cells from PBMCs. The cell subset or site label on this specimen signifies: naive CD4+ T cells isolated by negative enrichment. The source of these receptors is an adult with COVID-19.

CDR3 amino acids: CASSATGRDEQYF. In DNA form, the CDR3 reads TGTGCCAGTAGTGCGACAGGGAGGGACGAGCAGTACTTC. The V call is TRBV19, the J call TRBJ2-7; D assignment may be TRBD1 or TRBD2 (7 bases each). This CDR3 is 13 amino acids long. Germline values: CDR1 LNHDA, CDR2 SQIVND (reference sequence). Trimming removed 5 bases at V and 5 bases at J, with 13 bases between.

The chain recombines TRBV9 with TRBJ1-1; D not resolved. This CDR3 contains 15 residues. The germline V gene encodes CDR1 SGDLS and CDR2 YYNGEE. V lost 4 bases to trimming and J lost 0 bases, with 13 bases between them. The CDR3 sequence is CASSRNPGMNTEAFF. CDR3 bases: TGTGCCAGCAGCCGAAATCCCGGGATGAACACTGAAGCTTTCTTT.

V and J are TRBV6-5 and TRBJ1-5, with TRBD1 matching 7 bases. Germline CDR1 and CDR2: MNHEY and SVGAGI. The J segment lost 6 bases and the V segment lost 6 bases, leaving 5 bases of the junction unmatched. The CDR3 covers 13 residues. This CDR3 is CASSPDRVQPQHF. The CDR3, as DNA: TGTGCCAGCAGCCCCGACAGGGTTCAGCCCCAGCATTTT.

V gene TRBV2 combines with J gene TRBJ2-5, with D possibly being TRBD1 or TRBD2 (5 bases each). The CDR3 runs 14 residues. The germline gives CDR1 SNHLY, CDR2 FYNNEI. V was clipped by 4 bases and J by 7 bases, with 16 bases between them. The CDR3 loop is CASSALETGGTQYF. The CDR3 coding sequence is TGTGCCAGCAGTGCCCTCGAAACAGGAGGGACCCAGTACTTC.

The chain employs TRBV12-3 or TRBV12-4 and TRBJ2-1; no reliable D call. Trimming left V 6 bases short and J 5 bases short, with 5 bases between. This CDR3 contains 11 residues. CDR3 residues: CASRSNNEQFF. For the CDR3, the DNA is TGTGCCAGCAGATCCAACAATGAGCAGTTCTTC.

This chain connects TRBV7-3 to TRBJ2-1; no clear D. V was clipped by 3 bases and J by 4 bases, with 19 bases between them. CDR3 length equals 17 residues. The germline V gene encodes CDR1 SGHTA and CDR2 FQGTGA. DNA of the CDR3: TGTGCCAGCAGCTTGCAAAATTGGCCCGGTTTATACAATGAGCAGTTCTTC. Protein sequence: CASSLQNWPGLYNEQFF. The variable domain in full, with the rest retrieved from reference TRBV7-3 and TRBJ2-1, is GAGVSQTPSNKVTEKGKYVELRCDPISGHTALYWYRQSLGQGPEFLIYFQGTGAADDSGLPNDRFFAVRPEGSVSTLKIQRTERGDSAVYLCASSLQNWPGLYNEQFFGPGTRLTVL.

The chain carries TRBV11-2 and TRBJ2-3, with TRBD2 identical over 8 bases. CDR1 and CDR2 (germline): SGHAT, FQNNGV. V was pared by 3 bases and J by 5 bases, with 10 bases of the junction left unmatched. This CDR3 has 16 amino acids. CDR3 in DNA: TGTGCCAGCAGCTTGGGGGGAAGCGGGAGTGGAGATACGCAGTATTTT. Protein product: CASSLGGSGSGDTQYF.

This clone occurred once. The CDR3 loop is CASSLAWGQKFMNTEAFF. CDR3 sequence (DNA): TGTGCCAGCAGCTTGGCGTGGGGCCAGAAGTTTATGAACACTGAAGCTTTCTTT. The gene calls are TRBV5-6 and TRBJ1-1; D is possibly TRBD1 (5 bases). CDR3 length: 18 residues. V dropped 0 bases and J dropped 0 bases, with 18 bases sitting between them. Germline V gives CDR1 SGHDT, CDR2 YYEEEE.

The rearrangement joins TRBV5-4 to TRBJ2-7; the match to TRBD2 covers 11 bases. V shed 0 bases and J 2 bases; nucleotides not matched to a gene: 10. The CDR3 length is 18 residues. Germline CDR1 SGHNT, CDR2 YYREEE (reference sequence). CDR3 DNA sequence: TGTGCCAGCAGCTTGGGCGGGCCGCTAGCGGGAGGAACCTACGAGCAGTACTTC. Translating it yields CASSLGGPLAGGTYEQYF.

V gene TRBV7-2 combines with J gene TRBJ2-7; 7 bases align to TRBD2. The CDR3 has 15 residues. Germline V gives CDR1 SGHTA, CDR2 FQGNSA. Trimming took 0 bases from V and 6 from J; bases not matched to a gene: 8. The CDR3 loop reads CASSLAGGPRFEQYF. The CDR3 region has the DNA TGTGCCAGCAGCTTAGCGGGAGGGCCCAGGTTCGAGCAGTACTTC.

DNA of the CDR3: TGTGCCAGCAGTTACTCCTCTTGGTATGAGAATGAAAAACTGTTTTTT. Encoded protein: CASSYSSWYENEKLFF. The V gene is TRBV6-2 or TRBV6-3, the J gene TRBJ1-4; D gene uncertain. The CDR3 runs 16 residues. V lost 0 bases and J 5 bases, leaving 13 bases between the germline ends. In germline, CDR1 is MNHEY, CDR2 SVGEGT.

The genes are TRBV2 and TRBJ1-4; no clear D. Germline assignment: CDR1 SNHLY and CDR2 FYNNEI. Trimming removed 2 bases from V and 8 bases from J, with 12 bases in between. The CDR3 consists of 14 residues. The CDR3 region is CASSESRTPEKLFF. The CDR3 DNA is TGTGCCAGCAGTGAATCCCGCACACCCGAAAAACTGTTTTTT.

The chain links TRBV7-3 to TRBJ2-1; TRBD2 is a possible D gene (6 bases). V lost 4 bases to trimming and J lost 0 bases, with 10 bases between them. CDR3 length equals 15 residues. In germline, CDR1 is SGHTA, CDR2 FQGTGA. The CDR3 reads CASSSRDSSYNEQFF. DNA of the CDR3: TGTGCCAGCAGCTCACGGGACTCCTCCTACAATGAGCAGTTCTTC.

V gene TRBV6-5 combines with J gene TRBJ2-7, with 9 nucleotides matching TRBD1. Germline V gene lookup returns CDR1 MNHEY and CDR2 SVGAGI. The CDR3 has 14 residues. Trimming at V came to 6 bases and at J to 6 bases, leaving 9 bases not matched to a gene. The CDR3 loop reads CASRLQGAGSEQYF. The DNA of the CDR3 is TGTGCCAGCAGACTACAGGGGGCAGGAAGCGAGCAGTACTTC.

This rearrangement joins TRBV5-4 to TRBJ1-2; D gene uncertain. Germline CDR1 reads SGHNT; CDR2 reads YYREEE (reference sequence). The CDR3 has 16 residues. V dropped 4 bases and J dropped 3 bases, with 19 bases sitting between them. CDR3 residues: CASSLSSGRGDYGYTF. The CDR3 nucleotides are TGTGCCAGCAGCCTCAGTTCAGGTCGGGGTGACTATGGCTACACCTTC. Looking up the rest from reference TRBV5-4 and TRBJ1-2 gives the full variable domain: ETGVTQSPTHLIKTRGQQVTLRCSSQSGHNTVSWYQQALGQGPQFIFQYYREEENGRGNFPPRFSGLQFPNYSSELNVNALELDDSALYLCASSLSSGRGDYGYTFGSGTRLTVV.

The chain joins TRBV5-1 to TRBJ2-3; 7 bases are shared with TRBD1. Per germline, CDR1 SGHRS and CDR2 YFSETQ. This CDR3 comprises 15 residues. Unmatched junction bases numbered 5, after V lost 3 bases and J lost 1 base. This CDR3 is CASSSGQAGTDTQYF. The CDR3 region has the DNA TGCGCCAGCAGCTCCGGACAGGCGGGCACAGATACGCAGTATTTT.

This clone was detected once. CDR3 sequence (DNA): TGTGCCAGCAGTGCGTCTAGCGGGAGTTACGAGCAGTACTTC. Its translation is CASSASSGSYEQYF. V usage is TRBV2 and J usage is TRBJ2-7, with 10 bases fitting TRBD2. The CDR3 is 14 residues long. Per germline, CDR1 SNHLY and CDR2 FYNNEI. V was pared by 4 bases and J by 4 bases, with 4 bases of the junction left unmatched.

The chain combines TRBV24-1 with TRBJ2-5; TRBD1 matches 9 bases. Germline CDR1 reads KGHDR; CDR2 reads SFDVKD. The V segment lost 3 bases and the J segment 4 bases; nucleotides outside the gene matches: 2. The CDR3 contains 14 residues. In nucleotides, the CDR3 is TGTGCCACCAGTGATGGGACAGGGTCAGAGACCCAGTACTTC. Translated: CATSDGTGSETQYF.

V and J are TRBV7-2 and TRBJ2-7; 9 positions agree with TRBD2. J was trimmed by 3 bases and V by 5 bases; bases with no gene match: 11. From germline, CDR1 is SGHTA and CDR2 FQGNSA. This CDR3 region has 16 residues. The DNA of the CDR3 is TGTGCCAGCAGCCCTCGCACTAGCGGGCAAATCTACGAGCAGTACTTC. It codes for CASSPRTSGQIYEQYF.

The J gene is TRBJ2-3, the V gene TRBV9; D perhaps matches TRBD2 (5 bases). CDR3 length: 13 amino acids. Germline CDR1 SGDLS, CDR2 YYNGEE. V lost 2 bases and J lost 3, with 7 bases in between. This CDR3 is CASSVSATDTQYF. CDR3 DNA: TGTGCCAGCAGCGTTAGCGCAACAGATACGCAGTATTTT.

This clone was picked up one time. The rearrangement uses TRBV28 and TRBJ2-1; TRBD2 aligns across 7 bases. J was trimmed by 16 bases and V by 7 bases; bases with no gene match: 13. This CDR3 region has 12 residues. Germline V gene lookup returns CDR1 MDHEN and CDR2 SYDVKM. This CDR3 is CASTDQVRGVFF. The CDR3, as DNA: TGTGCCAGCACCGACCAGGTCCGGGGGGTTTTCTTC.

V gene TRBV18 combines with J gene TRBJ2-5, with a possible D match to TRBD1 (5 bases). The CDR3 is 14 amino acids. Trimming shortened V by 5 bases and J by 5 bases, and 15 bases separated the two germline ends. From germline, CDR1 is KGHSH and CDR2 LQKENI. CDR3 sequence reads: CASSSREVSETQYF. As DNA, the CDR3 is TGTGCCAGCTCATCCAGGGAAGTTTCGGAGACCCAGTACTTC.

The V and J genes are TRBV7-2 and TRBJ2-7; D may be TRBD2 (5 bases). The CDR3 is made up of 16 amino acids. V lost 3 bases and J lost 0, with 15 bases in between. CDR1 SGHTA and CDR2 FQGNSA come from the germline V gene. The CDR3 bases are TGTGCCAGCAGCTTGGTCCGGGGAAGAGGCTCCTACGAGCAGTACTTC. Translation: CASSLVRGRGSYEQYF.

The gene calls are TRBV29-1 and TRBJ2-7; TRBD1 agrees at 8 bases. Germline V gives CDR1 SQVTM, CDR2 ANQGSEA. V lost 6 bases, J lost 0 bases, and 13 bases stayed unmatched. The CDR3 runs 16 residues. CDR3: CSVVHLGQGFSYEQYF. CDR3 coding DNA: TGCAGCGTAGTTCACCTAGGACAGGGATTCTCCTACGAGCAGTACTTC.

The J gene is TRBJ2-7, the V gene TRBV9, with 12 bases identical to TRBD1. Germline V lookup: CDR1 SGDLS, CDR2 YYNGEE. The CDR3 has 19 amino acids. V lost 3 bases and J lost 2; bases outside the gene matches: 15. The CDR3: CASSAGWGTGGGKTYEQYF. CDR3 nucleotides: TGTGCCAGCAGCGCCGGCTGGGGGACAGGGGGCGGAAAGACCTACGAGCAGTACTTC. The variable domain in full, completed from reference TRBV9 and TRBJ2-7, reads DSGVTQTPKHLITATGQRVTLRCSPRSGDLSVYWYQQSLDQGLQFLIQYYNGEERAKGNILERFSAQQFPDLHSELNLSSLELGDSALYFCASSAGWGTGGGKTYEQYFGPGTRLTVT.

The chain uses TRBV7-9 and TRBJ2-7; TRBD2 matches at 10 bases. Trimming cost V 1 base and J 7 bases; bases outside gene matches: 7. Germline CDR1 and CDR2: SEHNR and FQNEAQ (reference sequence). The CDR3 runs to 15 residues. The CDR3 loop is CASSLGTSGFSEQYF. The CDR3 region has the DNA TGTGCCAGCAGCTTAGGGACTAGCGGATTCAGTGAGCAGTACTTC.

This clone was recorded only once. J is TRBJ2-3 and V is TRBV7-3, with 12 positions matching TRBD2. The J segment lost 1 base and the V segment lost 5 bases, leaving 4 bases of the junction unmatched. Per germline, CDR1 SGHTA and CDR2 FQGTGA. The length of the CDR3 is 16 residues. The CDR3 is CASSLRLAGGTDTQYF. The CDR3 DNA reads as TGTGCCAGCAGCCTTAGACTAGCGGGAGGCACAGATACGCAGTATTTT.

CDR3 residues: CSVPLSGGYNEQFF. The CDR3 coding sequence is TGCAGCGTGCCACTTAGCGGGGGCTACAATGAGCAGTTCTTC. The genes are TRBV29-1 and TRBJ2-1; 9 nucleotides line up with TRBD2. The germline V gene encodes CDR1 SQVTM and CDR2 ANQGSEA. J gave up 3 bases and V 6 bases, and 6 bases lay outside the gene matches. The length of the CDR3 is 14 residues.

The chain combines TRBV5-4 with TRBJ2-1; D is uncertain. This CDR3 contains 13 residues. V was pared by 3 bases and J by 9 bases, with 13 bases between. CDR1 is SGHNT, CDR2 YYREEE, per germline (reference sequence). The CDR3: CASSSVDALEQFF. In DNA form, the CDR3 reads TGTGCCAGCAGCTCCGTTGACGCGCTTGAGCAGTTCTTC.

This rearrangement joins TRBV6-5 to TRBJ2-1; the match to TRBD1 covers 7 bases. Trimming took 6 bases from V and 4 from J; bases not matched to a gene: 3. CDR3 size: 13 residues. From germline, CDR1 is MNHEY and CDR2 SVGAGI. The CDR3 region has the DNA TGTGCCAGCAGGAGGGACAGTTACAATGAGCAGTTCTTC. This gives the protein CASRRDSYNEQFF.